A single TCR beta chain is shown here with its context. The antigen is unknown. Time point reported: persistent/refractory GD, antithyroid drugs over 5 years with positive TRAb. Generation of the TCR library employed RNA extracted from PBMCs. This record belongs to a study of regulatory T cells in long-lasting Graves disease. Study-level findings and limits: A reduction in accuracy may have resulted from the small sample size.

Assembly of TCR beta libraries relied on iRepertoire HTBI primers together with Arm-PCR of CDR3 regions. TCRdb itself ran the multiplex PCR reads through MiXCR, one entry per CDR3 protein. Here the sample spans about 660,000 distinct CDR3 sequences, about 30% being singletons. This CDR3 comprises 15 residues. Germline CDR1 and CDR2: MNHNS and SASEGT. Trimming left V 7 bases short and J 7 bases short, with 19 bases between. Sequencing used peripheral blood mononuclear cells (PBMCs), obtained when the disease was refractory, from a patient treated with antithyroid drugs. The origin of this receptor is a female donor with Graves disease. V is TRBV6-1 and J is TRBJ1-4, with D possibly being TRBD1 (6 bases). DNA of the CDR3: TGTGCCAGCATTCCCGGGGGGGGCTTCAGTGAAAAACTGTTTTTT. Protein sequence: CASIPGGGFSEKLFF.